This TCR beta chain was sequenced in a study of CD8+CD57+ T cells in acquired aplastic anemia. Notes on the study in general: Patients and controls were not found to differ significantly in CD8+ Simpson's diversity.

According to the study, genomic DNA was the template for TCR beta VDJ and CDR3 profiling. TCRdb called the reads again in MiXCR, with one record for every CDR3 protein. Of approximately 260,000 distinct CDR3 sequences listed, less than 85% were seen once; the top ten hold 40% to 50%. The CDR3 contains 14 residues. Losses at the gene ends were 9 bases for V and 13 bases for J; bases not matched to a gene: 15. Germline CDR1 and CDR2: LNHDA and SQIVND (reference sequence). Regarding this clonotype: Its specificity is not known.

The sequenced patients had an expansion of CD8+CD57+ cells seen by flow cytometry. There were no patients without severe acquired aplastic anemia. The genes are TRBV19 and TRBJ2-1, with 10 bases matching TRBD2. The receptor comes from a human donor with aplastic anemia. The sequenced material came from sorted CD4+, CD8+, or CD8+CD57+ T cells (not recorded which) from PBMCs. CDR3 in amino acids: CASSVGSGGYDQFF. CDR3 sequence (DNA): TGTGCCAGCAGTGTCGGTAGCGGGGGGTACGATCAGTTCTTC.